Here is one T cell receptor beta chain with its context. The source of the sample is a study of blood T cell repertoires in COVID-19. At the level of the study: Samples taken during acute and convalescent COVID-19 were collected in the United States, Italy and Spain.

This CDR3 has 14 residues. Germline assignment: CDR1 SSHAT and CDR2 FNYEAQ (reference sequence). J was trimmed by 5 bases and V by 5 bases; bases with no gene match: 8. The repertoire was sequenced with immunoSEQ multiplex PCR; TCRdb's copy has only in-frame clones and lacks some. The table records 210,000 or so clones, 84% of them present only once. This chain links TRBV7-7 with TRBJ1-1; 7 bases fit TRBD1. The source is a woman aged 45 to 65 with active or convalescent COVID-19. Sequencing was done on a sample of peripheral blood. CDR3 loop: CASSPDRVGTEAFF. The CDR3 bases are TGTGCCAGCAGCCCCGACAGGGTTGGAACTGAAGCTTTCTTT.